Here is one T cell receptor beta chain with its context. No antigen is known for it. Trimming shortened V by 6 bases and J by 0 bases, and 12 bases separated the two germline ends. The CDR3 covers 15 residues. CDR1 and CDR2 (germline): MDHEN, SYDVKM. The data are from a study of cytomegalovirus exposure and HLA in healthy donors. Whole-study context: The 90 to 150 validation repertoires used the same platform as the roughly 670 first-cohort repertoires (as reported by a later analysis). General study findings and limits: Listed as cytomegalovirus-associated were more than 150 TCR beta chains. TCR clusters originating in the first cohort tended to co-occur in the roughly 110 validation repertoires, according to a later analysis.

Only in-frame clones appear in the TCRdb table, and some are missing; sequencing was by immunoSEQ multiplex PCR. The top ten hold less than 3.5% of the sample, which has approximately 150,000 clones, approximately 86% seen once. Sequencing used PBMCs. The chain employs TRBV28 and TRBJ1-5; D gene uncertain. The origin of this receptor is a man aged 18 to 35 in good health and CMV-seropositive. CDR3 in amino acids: CASSSLVSSNQPQHF. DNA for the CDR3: TGTGCCAGCAGCTCCCTAGTTAGTAGCAATCAGCCCCAGCATTTT.